One sample yielded the 13 T cell receptor beta chains listed below, sequenced in a study of blood T cells in healthy people across ages. The use of a sample-barcoded 5' primer and a J-beta primer mix characterized a second PCR of roughly 7 to 11 cycles. MiXCR was run by TCRdb on the 5' RACE reads, yielding one entry per CDR3 protein. The sample consists of approximately 1,000,000 distinct CDR3 sequences, 30% to 40% of them appearing once. The sequencing input was blood. These receptors were taken from a man between 18 and 35 years old in good health.

The V call is TRBV13, the J call TRBJ1-1; 8 bases align to TRBD1. The germline V gene has CDR1 PRHDT and CDR2 FYEKMQ (reference sequence). The CDR3 is 15 residues long. The V segment lost 5 bases and the J segment 0 bases; nucleotides outside the gene matches: 5. The CDR3 bases are TGTGCCAGCAGCACAGGGGGGAAACTGAACACTGAAGCTTTCTTT. This codes for CASSTGGKLNTEAFF. Using reference TRBV13 and TRBJ1-1 for the parts outside the CDR3, the full variable domain is AAGVIQSPRHLIKEKRETATLKCYPIPRHDTVYWYQQGPGQDPQFLISFYEKMQSDKGSIPDRFSAQQFSDYHSELNMSSLELGDSALYFCASSTGGKLNTEAFFGQGTRLTVV.

The table lists this clonotype with a few counts. V gene TRBV6-2 or TRBV6-3 combines with J gene TRBJ2-3; D gene unclear. CDR1 is MNHEY, CDR2 SVGEGT, per germline. The CDR3 has 14 residues. V gave up 7 bases and J gave up 2 bases, with 13 bases separating them. The CDR3 DNA reads as TGTGCCAGCACGGCGTCTAGAGCCACAGATACGCAGTATTTT. This encodes CASTASRATDTQYF.

The chain recombines TRBV13 with TRBJ2-1; D is uncertain. The CDR3 loop spans 15 amino acids. Trimming removed 2 bases at V and 0 bases at J, with 8 bases between. Germline V lookup: CDR1 PRHDT, CDR2 FYEKMQ (reference sequence). For the CDR3, the DNA is TGTGCCAGCAGCTTAACCCTGGCCTCCTACAATGAGCAGTTCTTC. It translates to CASSLTLASYNEQFF.

This chain uses TRBV9 with TRBJ2-3; either TRBD1 or TRBD2 may supply D (5 bases each). V lost 1 base to trimming and J lost 0 bases, with 21 bases between them. The CDR3 runs 19 residues. CDR1 is SGDLS, CDR2 YYNGEE, per germline. CDR3 nucleotide sequence: TGTGCCAGCAGCGTATTCCCTATACGCCGGGACCCAAGCACAGATACGCAGTATTTT. This encodes CASSVFPIRRDPSTDTQYF.

The CDR3 coding sequence is TGCAGTGCTAAGGTGACAGGGGTAGGTCAGCCCCAGCATTTT. It translates to CSAKVTGVGQPQHF. The genes are TRBV20-1 and TRBJ1-5; 8 positions match TRBD1. Trimming at V came to 4 bases and at J to 6 bases, leaving 8 bases not matched to a gene. The CDR3 length is 14 residues. Germline CDR1 DFQATT, CDR2 SNEGSKA (reference sequence).

In this sample, this clonotype turned up once. The chain carries TRBV20-1 and TRBJ1-1; TRBD1 might be the D (6 bases). This CDR3 has 12 residues. The V and J ends lost 8 bases and 5 bases respectively, with 15 bases between them. Germline CDR1 and CDR2: DFQATT and SNEGSKA (reference sequence). CDR3 in amino acids: CSPSQGATEAFF. The CDR3 DNA is TGCAGTCCTTCACAGGGTGCTACTGAAGCTTTCTTT.

This clonotype was counted many times. This chain connects TRBV20-1 to TRBJ1-2, with TRBD1 identical over 7 bases. J gave up 0 bases and V 6 bases, and 10 bases lay outside the gene matches. The length of the CDR3 is 15 residues. CDR1 and CDR2 (germline): DFQATT, SNEGSKA (reference sequence). In DNA, the CDR3 is TGCAGTGCCCGGGACGACAGGGAATCTAACTATGGCTACACCTTC. As protein: CSARDDRESNYGYTF.

The chain couples TRBV7-8 to TRBJ1-2; D not resolved. CDR3 size: 15 residues. Per the germline V gene, CDR1 is SGHVS and CDR2 is FQNEAQ. The V and J ends lost 4 bases and 5 bases respectively, with 17 bases between them. CDR3 region: CASSSMVVSQYGYTF. DNA for the CDR3: TGTGCCAGCAGCTCCATGGTAGTGAGCCAGTATGGCTACACCTTC.

The V call is TRBV7-2, the J call TRBJ1-4; 9 bases align to TRBD1. This CDR3 region has 19 residues. Germline-derived CDR1 and CDR2 are SGHTA and FQGNSA. The trim removed 4 bases at V and 6 bases at J, leaving 18 bases unmatched. In DNA, the CDR3 is TGTGCCAGCAGCTCCCGAATAGGACAGGGGCCCCTCCTGGATGAAAAACTGTTTTTT. Its translation: CASSSRIGQGPLLDEKLFF.

Points on this clonotype: A clone one base away is much larger, so this may be a read error. The chain is built from TRBV10-2 and TRBJ1-2; no clear D. The CDR3 is 13 amino acids. V was cut by 3 bases and J by 6 bases, with 11 bases left in between. CDR1 is WSHSY, CDR2 SAAADI, per germline. The CDR3 sequence: CASSDGGGDGYTF. In nucleotides, the CDR3 is TGCGCCAGCAGTGATGGAGGTGGCGATGGCTACACCTTC.

The rearrangement joins TRBV29-1 to TRBJ1-1; D remains ambiguous. The V end was cut by 6 bases, the J end by 0 bases, with 11 bases between. The CDR3 runs 13 residues. Germline CDR1 and CDR2: SQVTM and ANQGSEA. CDR3 nucleotides: TGCAGCGTCCGAGTGCCGATGAACACTGAAGCTTTCTTT. This gives the protein CSVRVPMNTEAFF.

The chain joins TRBV29-1 to TRBJ1-1; D is undetermined. Germline V gene data show CDR1 as SQVTM and CDR2 as ANQGSEA. This CDR3 has 10 amino acids. The germline V and J ends were trimmed by 4 bases and 6 bases, with 6 bases remaining between them. The CDR3 loop reads CSVVNAEAFF. The CDR3 nucleotides read TGCAGCGTTGTGAATGCTGAAGCTTTCTTT.

The gene calls are TRBV3-1 and TRBJ2-3; 9 bases are a match to TRBD2. The CDR3 sequence is 17 residues long. The V and J ends lost 7 bases and 1 base, in that order; junction bases with no gene match: 12. Germline V CDR1 and CDR2: LGHDT, YNNKEL (reference sequence). CDR3 nucleotides: TGTGCCAGCACCATACTGGGTTCTAGCGGGGGCACAGATACGCAGTATTTT. It yields the protein CASTILGSSGGTDTQYF.